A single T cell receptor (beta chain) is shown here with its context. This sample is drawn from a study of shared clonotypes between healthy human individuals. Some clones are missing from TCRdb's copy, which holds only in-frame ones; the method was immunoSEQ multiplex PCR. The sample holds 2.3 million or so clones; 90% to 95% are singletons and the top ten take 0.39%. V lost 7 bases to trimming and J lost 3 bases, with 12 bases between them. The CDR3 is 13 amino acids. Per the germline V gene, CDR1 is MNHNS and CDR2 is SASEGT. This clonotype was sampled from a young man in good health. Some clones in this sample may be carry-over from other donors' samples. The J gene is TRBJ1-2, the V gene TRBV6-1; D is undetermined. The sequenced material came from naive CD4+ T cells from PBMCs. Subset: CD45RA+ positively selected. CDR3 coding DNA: TGTGCCAGCATCCCCGGGTTCTACTATGGCTACACCTTC. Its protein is CASIPGFYYGYTF.